This T cell receptor beta chain was sequenced during a study of blood T cell repertoires in COVID-19. Turning to the study itself: PBMCs, B-cell-depleted T cells, or T cells were the source of the cDNA or gDNA that made up the material.

Germline V gives CDR1 MNHEY, CDR2 SMNVEV (reference sequence). This CDR3 comprises 14 residues. The J segment lost 7 bases and the V segment lost 6 bases, leaving 7 bases of the junction unmatched. Individuals drawn from 24 US areas were about 18 to 89 years old. Membership in each cohort depended on participant-reported clinical history. Sequencing used immunoSEQ multiplex PCR; TCRdb keeps in-frame clones, though not all of them. The table shows 150,000 to 200,000 clones, with approximately 88% occurring only once. Sequenced sample: PBMCs or T cells enriched from blood (not recorded which). The chain carries TRBV27 and TRBJ2-5; TRBD2 matches 11 bases. The TCR comes from a woman younger than 35 who had recovered from COVID-19. The CDR3 region is CASRGGTSGATQYF. CDR3 DNA: TGTGCCAGCAGGGGAGGGACTAGCGGAGCGACCCAGTACTTC.